The entry that follows covers one TCR beta chain sequence. This clonotype was observed a handful of times. The antigen it recognizes is unknown. Per-nucleotide qualities are absent, and no much larger clonotype sits a single base away. The CDR3 numbers 13 residues from cysteine through phenylalanine. This entry keeps only the CDR3 DNA: 39 bases, framed from base 1. V is clipped by 6 bases and J by 10 bases, and the sequence between their germline boundaries is 18 bases long. This entry is derived from a study of CD8 T cells in ankylosing spondylitis (dated by TCRdb to 2016 to 2017). The study in broad terms: The study set out to find disease-linked TCR variants by profiling T cell receptor beta repertoires in ankylosing spondylitis patients and healthy donors. Peripheral blood was sampled, and synovial fluid was also collected from ankylosing spondylitis patients. The full study cohort was made up of 20 to 25 ankylosing spondylitis patients and fewer than 120 healthy donors. What the work shows at the level of the full study, not this receptor alone: A TCR beta motif made up of several highly homologous amino acid variants appeared to be characteristic of blood from ankylosing spondylitis patients. The disease-linked clones were reported as significantly enriched in matched synovial fluid samples from ankylosing spondylitis patients. A CD8+ phenotype was shown by the disease-linked clones, which were found at relatively low frequencies in peripheral blood. Some motif variants were previously reported in synovial fluid and blood of reactive arthritis patients, suggesting common disease-initiation mechanisms.

Sequencing took place on an Illumina HiSeq 2500. TCR beta libraries were prepared by quantitative 5'-RACE with molecular barcodes. On the study's bioinformatics: To identify disease-linked TCR variants, a new computational method was used, one built on a probabilistic model of VDJ rearrangement. Using fastp at Q25 and MiXCR, TCRdb reprocessed the public reads and kept productive beta chains. When rows share a CDR3 protein, they turn into one entry using the most common DNA and genes. It is TCRdb's table, rather than the study itself, that gives the V and J calls and clone size. This sample gives tens of thousands of distinct CDR3 sequences in total; 9% of them show up just once. The top ten clones comprise about 30% of the sample.

Sequences were obtained from blood, either unsorted or a sorted T cell fraction (not recorded which). The chain uses TRBV12-3 or TRBV12-4 and TRBJ1-2; no D gene can be assigned with confidence. The TCR comes from a male donor with ankylosing spondylitis. The DNA sequence is TGTGCCAGCAGCTCGGGTCGTTTTTACGCCTACACCTTC. It encodes CASSSGRFYAYTF.